The sequence of this T cell receptor (beta chain) was determined in a study of blood T cell repertoires in COVID-19. Study background: Collection of acute and convalescent COVID-19 samples took place in the United States, Italy and Spain. From T cells, B-cell-depleted T cells, or PBMCs came the material, which was cDNA or gDNA.

Germline V gives CDR1 SGDLS, CDR2 YYNGEE. The CDR3 has 12 residues. V lost 0 bases to trimming and J lost 2 bases, with 2 bases between them. Original processing methods: The assay estimated nucleated cells by amplifying reference gene primers. The method was immunoSEQ multiplex PCR; TCRdb's version includes in-frame clones alone and lacks a portion of them. The DNA was the basis for D and trimming; V, J and clone size are from that table. The sample lists approximately 300,000 clones, around 82% occurring once. This sequence joins TRBV9 and TRBJ1-1; D is uncertain. This receptor was identified in a woman aged 45-65 years with acute or convalescent COVID-19. The source material was peripheral blood. DNA for the CDR3: TGTGCCAGCAGCGTAGTAAACACTGAAGCTTTCTTT. Its protein product is CASSVVNTEAFF.